One sample yielded the 7 T cell receptor beta chains listed below, sequenced in a study of blood T cell repertoires in COVID-19. The method was immunoSEQ multiplex PCR; TCRdb's version includes in-frame clones alone and lacks a portion of them. The data hold roughly 130,000 clones, with just under 85% observed a single time. The material sequenced was peripheral blood. These receptors were taken from a woman older than 75 with acute or convalescent COVID-19.

This chain connects TRBV7-2 to TRBJ1-5, with D possibly being TRBD1 (5 bases). The CDR3 is 14 residues long. V was pared by 1 base and J by 3 bases, with 7 bases between. CDR1 and CDR2 (germline): SGHTA, FQGNSA. As DNA, the CDR3 is TGTGCCAGCAGCTTAGGACAGCACAATCAGCCCCAGCATTTT. It encodes CASSLGQHNQPQHF.

This chain connects TRBV20-1 to TRBJ2-7; no firm D call. Trimming stripped 3 bases from V and 6 bases from J, with 9 bases between. This CDR3 has 11 residues. Germline-derived CDR1 and CDR2 are DFQATT and SNEGSKA (reference sequence). The CDR3 loop reads CSASSRAEQYF. CDR3 sequence (DNA): TGCAGTGCTAGTTCGAGAGCCGAGCAGTACTTC.

This chain joins TRBV18 and TRBJ2-2; 9 bases align to TRBD1. The V and J ends lost 3 bases and 4 bases, in that order; junction bases with no gene match: 6. This CDR3 has 16 amino acids. Germline V lookup: CDR1 KGHSH, CDR2 LQKENI. CDR3 protein: CASSPGQGRGTGELFF. The CDR3 DNA reads as TGTGCCAGCTCACCGGGACAGGGTCGGGGCACCGGGGAGCTGTTTTTT. The variable domain in full, with the rest retrieved from reference TRBV18 and TRBJ2-2, is NAGVMQNPRHLVRRRGQEARLRCSPMKGHSHVYWYRQLPEEGLKFMVYLQKENIIDESGMPKERFSAEFPKEGPSILRIQQVVRGDSAAYFCASSPGQGRGTGELFFGEGSRLTVL.

This chain joins TRBV29-1 and TRBJ1-6, with 8 bases matching TRBD1. V was clipped by 6 bases and J by 10 bases; unmatched bases: 11. Germline CDR1 reads SQVTM; CDR2 reads ANQGSEA. The CDR3 consists of 14 residues. The CDR3: CSVKQTGVDSPLHF. The CDR3 nucleotides are TGCAGCGTCAAACAGACAGGGGTAGACTCACCCCTCCACTTT. Looking up the rest from reference TRBV29-1 and TRBJ1-6 gives the full variable domain: SAVISQKPSRDICQRGTSLTIQCQVDSQVTMMFWYRQQPGQSLTLIATANQGSEATYESGFVIDKFPISRPNLTFSTLTVSNMSPEDSSIYLCSVKQTGVDSPLHFGNGTRLTVT.

Turning to this clone: At one of its ends the junction is not consistent with the germline gene, which may arise from a read error. This chain connects TRBV6-5 to TRBJ1-2; D may be TRBD1 (5 bases). Germline lookup yields CDR1 MNHEY and CDR2 SVGAGI. There are 12 residues in the CDR3. The CDR3 region has the DNA TGTGCCAGCAGTCAGGGTAACGATGGCTACACCTTC. This codes for CASSQGNDGYTF.

The J gene is TRBJ1-2, the V gene TRBV28; D may be TRBD1 (6 bases). With 4 bases removed from V and 3 bases from J, the gap between germline ends came to 15 bases. The CDR3 consists of 15 residues. Per the germline V gene, CDR1 is MDHEN and CDR2 is SYDVKM. The CDR3 bases are TGTGCCAGCAGTTCCGCTTTGGCAGGGGACTATGGCTACACCTTC. This gives the protein CASSSALAGDYGYTF.

In nucleotides, the CDR3 is TGTGCCAGTGGGGGACAGGCGCAATCCGGGAGGGCTTTCTTT. Protein product: CASGGQAQSGRAFF. This rearrangement joins TRBV19 to TRBJ1-1; 8 bases are a match to TRBD1. J lost 11 bases, V lost 8 bases, and 16 bases had no gene match. The CDR3 is 14 amino acids. Germline CDR1 reads LNHDA; CDR2 reads SQIVND (reference sequence).